A single sample is the source of the 3 T cell receptor beta chains below, sequenced in a study of blood T cells in healthy people across ages. Primers used in a second PCR of roughly 6 to 11 cycles were a sample-barcoded 5' primer and a J-beta primer mix. TCRdb passed the 5' RACE reads through MiXCR, listing each CDR3 protein once. The sample has some 640,000 distinct CDR3 sequences, 49% seen once; the top ten hold roughly 34%. Sequencing was done on a sample of blood. The receptors stem from a woman aged 60-75 years in good health.

This chain connects TRBV7-2 to TRBJ2-5, with D possibly being TRBD2 (5 bases). V lost 7 bases to trimming and J lost 0 bases, with 9 bases between them. Per germline, CDR1 SGHTA and CDR2 FQGNSA. The CDR3 sequence is 13 residues long. CDR3 nucleotide sequence: TGTACCAGCAAACGGGGATACCAAGAGACCCAGTACTTC. It is translated as CTSKRGYQETQYF.

The chain couples TRBV29-1 to TRBJ2-1, with D perhaps TRBD2 (6 bases). The CDR3 is 13 residues long. Trimming removed 3 bases from V and 7 bases from J, with 13 bases in between. Per the germline V gene, CDR1 is SQVTM and CDR2 is ANQGSEA. The CDR3 DNA follows: TGCAGCGTTGATACCTTAGGAGGGAATGAGCAGTTCTTC. This translates into CSVDTLGGNEQFF.

The gene calls are TRBV5-1 and TRBJ2-5, with 9 positions matching TRBD1. This CDR3 is built from 17 residues. The ends lost 1 base at V and 4 bases at J; junction bases unmatched: 11. Germline lookup yields CDR1 SGHRS and CDR2 YFSETQ. CDR3: CASSLLQGASIGETQYF. The CDR3 DNA sequence: TGCGCCAGCAGCTTGTTACAGGGGGCTTCGATCGGAGAGACCCAGTACTTC.